The 30 T cell receptor beta chains below all came from one sample that was sequenced in a study of CD8 T cells in ankylosing spondylitis. Overall study findings and caveats: Ankylosing spondylitis blood appeared to be characterized by a TCR beta motif of several highly homologous variants.

TCRdb reprocessed the 5' RACE reads with MiXCR, giving one entry per CDR3 protein. The data contain 250,000 to 350,000 distinct CDR3 sequences, 8% of them singletons. These receptors' antigens are unknown. The sequencing sample was made of blood, either unsorted or a sorted T cell fraction (not recorded which). Receptors were obtained from a male donor with ankylosing spondylitis.

This sequence joins TRBV19 and TRBJ2-2, with 9 positions matching TRBD2. J gave up 1 base and V 1 base, and 10 bases lay outside the gene matches. CDR1 and CDR2 (germline): LNHDA, SQIVND (reference sequence). The CDR3 sequence is 19 residues long. The CDR3 protein is CASSIVGLASIVNTGELFF. CDR3 in DNA: TGTGCCAGTAGTATAGTTGGACTAGCGTCAATAGTGAACACCGGGGAGCTGTTTTTT.

This clonotype was observed at least ten times. This chain links TRBV12-3 or TRBV12-4 with TRBJ1-6; D remains unclear. This CDR3 spans 15 amino acids. Trimming stripped 2 bases from V and 5 bases from J, with 10 bases between. The CDR3 reads CASSLRETNNSPLHF. Written as DNA, the CDR3 is TGTGCCAGCAGTTTACGGGAGACGAATAATTCACCCCTCCACTTT.

This clonotype was picked up a small number of times. The chain recombines TRBV19 with TRBJ2-5; 11 bases align to TRBD2. Trimming at V came to 4 bases and at J to 2 bases, leaving 6 bases not matched to a gene. Germline V CDR1 and CDR2: LNHDA, SQIVND (reference sequence). The CDR3 has 16 amino acids. The CDR3 region is CASSKPGLADQETQYF. The CDR3 region has the DNA TGTGCCAGTAGTAAACCGGGACTAGCGGATCAAGAGACCCAGTACTTC.

The chain joins TRBV20-1 to TRBJ2-3, with TRBD2 matching 14 bases. Germline CDR1 DFQATT, CDR2 SNEGSKA (reference sequence). J gave up 0 bases and V 0 bases, and 11 bases lay outside the gene matches. CDR3 length equals 20 residues. CDR3 in DNA: TGCAGTGCTAGAGACCCTAGGACTAGCGGGAGGCTCCTTAGCACAGATACGCAGTATTTT. Translated, it gives CSARDPRTSGRLLSTDTQYF.

This clonotype was seen ten or more times. The chain employs TRBV3-1 and TRBJ1-1; D is unresolved. The CDR3 spans 13 residues. Germline CDR1 reads LGHDT; CDR2 reads YNNKEL (reference sequence). V was pared by 5 bases and J by 5 bases, with 12 bases between. The CDR3 loop is CASSSGLKTEAFF. The CDR3 bases are TGTGCCAGCAGCTCGGGTTTAAAGACTGAAGCTTTCTTT.

The rearrangement joins TRBV24-1 to TRBJ2-3; 7 nucleotides match TRBD1. The V gene end was trimmed by 4 bases and the J gene end by 0 bases; junction bases not matched to a gene: 6. The CDR3 spans 16 residues. Germline V gene lookup returns CDR1 KGHDR and CDR2 SFDVKD. CDR3: CATSDRQGTSTDTQYF. The DNA for the CDR3 is TGTGCCACCAGTGACCGACAGGGAACTAGCACAGATACGCAGTATTTT.

The rearrangement joins TRBV11-3 to TRBJ2-7; D gene uncertain. V was cut by 1 base and J by 3 bases, with 10 bases left in between. Germline V CDR1 and CDR2: SGHNT, YENEEA. The CDR3 sequence is 14 residues long. The CDR3 loop reads CASSLVADFYEQYF. The CDR3 DNA is TGTGCCAGCAGCTTAGTGGCGGATTTCTACGAGCAGTACTTC.

The rearrangement joins TRBV5-5 to TRBJ2-7, with no clear D. The CDR3 runs 11 residues. Trimming took 3 bases from V and 7 from J, leaving 8 bases between them. CDR1 SGHKS and CDR2 YYEKEE come from the germline V gene (reference sequence). CDR3 residues: CASSYLDEQYF. The CDR3 region has the DNA TGTGCCAGCAGCTACCTCGATGAGCAGTACTTC.

This clonotype was detected only a few times. The chain uses TRBV11-2 and TRBJ2-1, with D possibly being TRBD2 (6 bases). The germline V gene encodes CDR1 SGHAT and CDR2 FQNNGV. The germline V and J ends were trimmed by 6 bases and 4 bases, with 19 bases remaining between them. The CDR3 consists of 16 residues. CDR3 region: CASRTLGGRIYNEQFF. The CDR3 coding sequence is TGTGCCAGCAGGACGTTGGGGGGACGGATTTACAATGAGCAGTTCTTC.

The chain is built from TRBV5-1 and TRBJ1-1, with a tentative D call TRBD1 (6 bases). Germline V CDR1 and CDR2: SGHRS, YFSETQ. This CDR3 region has 14 residues. V lost 4 bases and J 5 bases, leaving 15 bases between the germline ends. The CDR3 DNA sequence: TGCGCCAGCAGCGGCCAAGGAAGGGGGACTGAAGCTTTCTTT. Translated: CASSGQGRGTEAFF.

This clonotype was picked up many times. In DNA form, the CDR3 reads TGTGCCAGCAGTTCACCCGGATTGGCCCACCAAGAGACCCAGTACTTC. Protein product: CASSSPGLAHQETQYF. The genes are TRBV6-2 or TRBV6-3 and TRBJ2-5, with unresolved D. Germline lookup yields CDR1 MNHEY and CDR2 SVGEGT. Trimming removed 4 bases at V and 0 bases at J, with 15 bases between. CDR3 length equals 16 residues.

This clonotype appeared once. The J gene is TRBJ2-3, the V gene TRBV29-1; D perhaps matches TRBD1 (6 bases). Germline V gene lookup returns CDR1 SQVTM and CDR2 ANQGSEA. CDR3 length equals 15 residues. Trimming cost V 0 bases and J 5 bases, with 15 bases left between them. The CDR3 DNA reads as TGCAGCGTTGAAGAATCACAGGGAAACTTAGATACGCAGTATTTT. Translation gives CSVEESQGNLDTQYF.

A note on this clonotype: The junction differs from germline at one of its ends, possibly a read error. The chain couples TRBV11-3 to TRBJ2-1; tentative D call: TRBD2 (5 bases). Germline V gene data show CDR1 as SGHNT and CDR2 as YENEEA. The CDR3 is 13 amino acids. CDR3 coding DNA: TGTGCCAGCAGCTTAGGGACTTTGGGTGAGCTGTTCTTC. Translation: CASSLGTLGELFF.

This clonotype has a handful of counts. The V and J genes are TRBV12-3 or TRBV12-4 and TRBJ2-1, with 9 bases that match TRBD2. The CDR3 extends over 13 amino acids. Trimming removed 5 bases from V and 9 bases from J; junction bases left unmatched: 5. The CDR3: CASSLGAGGEQFF. In nucleotides, the CDR3 is TGTGCCAGCAGTCTCGGAGCGGGAGGTGAGCAGTTCTTC.

V usage is TRBV4-3 and J usage is TRBJ2-2; D uncertain. This CDR3 contains 16 residues. Germline assignment: CDR1 LGHNA and CDR2 YSLEER. The V end was cut by 3 bases, the J end by 0 bases, with 11 bases between. The CDR3 region is CASSHFIGANTGELFF. CDR3 DNA sequence: TGCGCCAGCAGCCACTTCATAGGTGCGAACACCGGGGAGCTGTTTTTT.

This clonotype came up many times. The chain is built from TRBV5-1 and TRBJ2-1; 7 bases line up with TRBD1. The CDR3 runs 15 residues. V was clipped by 2 bases and J by 8 bases; unmatched bases: 10. Germline V gene sequence: CDR1 SGHRS, CDR2 YFSETQ. The CDR3 is CASSLIRAGGDEQFF. CDR3 DNA sequence: TGCGCCAGCAGCTTAATTCGGGCAGGGGGAGATGAGCAGTTCTTC.

The sample holds a few counts of this clonotype. The chain carries TRBV6-1 and TRBJ1-6; 8 positions agree with TRBD1. The CDR3 is 15 amino acids. Germline V gene data show CDR1 as MNHNS and CDR2 as SASEGT. The trim removed 8 bases at V and 7 bases at J, leaving 10 bases unmatched. CDR3 nucleotides: TGTGCCAGCCGACCTACCCGGACAGGGAATTCACCCCTCCACTTT. This encodes CASRPTRTGNSPLHF.

The V gene is TRBV9, the J gene TRBJ2-3; the D is unclear. Deletions cut 0 bases from V and 2 bases from J, with 10 bases between. The CDR3 runs 15 residues. CDR1 and CDR2 (germline): SGDLS, YYNGEE. CDR3 in DNA: TGTGCCAGCAGCGTAGACGGCGCCTTCACAGATACGCAGTATTTT. It codes for CASSVDGAFTDTQYF.

This clonotype was found many times. The rearrangement uses TRBV28 and TRBJ2-1, with 9 bases identical to TRBD1. The CDR3 consists of 13 residues. Trimming removed 6 bases from V and 13 bases from J; junction bases left unmatched: 10. Germline CDR1 reads MDHEN; CDR2 reads SYDVKM. The CDR3 sequence: CASSIPDRGTQFF. The CDR3 DNA follows: TGTGCCAGCAGCATCCCGGACAGGGGAACCCAGTTCTTC.

This clonotype was seen a handful of times. The CDR3 DNA reads as TGTGCCAGCAGCATGCCCGGGCCGGGGAAACGCTTCTTT. Protein sequence: CASSMPGPGKRFF. This chain links TRBV11-1 with TRBJ1-1, with D hard to call. CDR1 is SGHAT, CDR2 FQDESV, per germline (reference sequence). The CDR3 has 13 amino acids. Between the trimmed V and J ends, which lost 5 bases and 14 bases, there was a span of 21 bases.

This clonotype was picked up a small number of times. V and J are TRBV7-9 and TRBJ1-1; D call uncertain. The CDR3 consists of 11 residues. The V end lost 4 bases, the J end lost 11 bases, and 11 bases lay between the germline ends. The germline CDR1 and CDR2 sequences are SEHNR and FQNEAQ (reference sequence). The CDR3 region is CASSSLLSAFF. CDR3 nucleotides: TGTGCCAGCAGCTCTCTTCTTTCGGCTTTCTTT.

At least ten counts were recorded for this clonotype. This chain links TRBV20-1 with TRBJ1-5, with D unclear. Germline CDR1 reads DFQATT; CDR2 reads SNEGSKA (reference sequence). The germline V and J ends were trimmed by 0 bases and 5 bases, with 11 bases remaining between them. There are 14 residues in the CDR3. The CDR3 loop reads CSARDNIGDQPQHF. The CDR3 coding sequence is TGCAGTGCTAGAGACAACATAGGCGATCAGCCCCAGCATTTT.

This clonotype was seen at least ten times. The chain carries TRBV5-6 and TRBJ2-5, with TRBD2 matching over 10 bases. With 2 bases clipped from V and 5 bases from J, the junction kept 9 bases outside the gene matches. Germline CDR1 SGHDT, CDR2 YYEEEE. This CDR3 region has 16 residues. For the CDR3, the DNA is TGTGCCAGCAGCTTTCTAGCGGGGGTATTACAGGAGACCCAGTACTTC. Encoded protein: CASSFLAGVLQETQYF.

A few counts support this clonotype. The V gene is TRBV24-1, the J gene TRBJ2-5; tentative D call: TRBD1 (6 bases). Germline lookup yields CDR1 KGHDR and CDR2 SFDVKD. The CDR3 has 14 amino acids. Trimming cost V 5 bases and J 4 bases, with 13 bases left between them. As DNA, the CDR3 is TGTGCCACCAGTGTTATGGGGGCTCGAGAGACCCAGTACTTC. It yields the protein CATSVMGARETQYF.

This clonotype was recorded at least ten times. J is TRBJ1-1 and V is TRBV3-1; possibly TRBD1 for D (5 bases). CDR3 length equals 15 residues. The V gene lost 0 bases and the J gene lost 4 bases, with 12 bases spanning the gap. The germline CDR1 and CDR2 sequences are LGHDT and YNNKEL (reference sequence). The CDR3 nucleotides read TGTGCCAGCAGCCAAGAGGGGGACGGCACCACTGAAGCTTTCTTT. Its translation is CASSQEGDGTTEAFF.

The V and J genes are TRBV7-9 and TRBJ2-3; D uncertain. V dropped 3 bases and J dropped 1 base, with 11 bases sitting between them. The CDR3 is 15 residues long. The V gene's germline CDR1 is SEHNR and CDR2 FQNEAQ (reference sequence). This CDR3 is CASSFLAGRTDTQYF. CDR3 bases: TGTGCCAGCAGCTTTTTGGCTGGCCGCACAGATACGCAGTATTTT.

This rearrangement joins TRBV4-1 to TRBJ2-2; D is possibly TRBD1 (6 bases). Between the trimmed V and J ends, which lost 4 bases and 3 bases, there was a span of 12 bases. The CDR3 runs 15 residues. CDR1 is MGHRA, CDR2 YSYEKL, per germline. The CDR3 DNA sequence: TGCGCCAGCAGCCCGGGACATCCGGACACCGGGGAGCTGTTTTTT. It is translated as CASSPGHPDTGELFF.

This clonotype was detected a few times. The CDR3 here is CASSLGLNYGYTF. CDR3 bases: TGTGCCAGCAGTTTAGGGCTGAACTATGGCTACACCTTC. This chain uses TRBV28 with TRBJ1-2; D unresolved. Germline V gene data show CDR1 as MDHEN and CDR2 as SYDVKM. Trimming took 2 bases from V and 2 from J, leaving 6 bases between them. This CDR3 has 13 amino acids.

DNA of the CDR3: TGCGCCAGCAGCCAAGATAGTGTTAACGGGGGAATTACAGATACGCAGTATTTT. Translation gives CASSQDSVNGGITDTQYF. The V call is TRBV4-3, the J call TRBJ2-3, with TRBD2 as a possible D gene (6 bases). Trimming stripped 0 bases from V and 3 bases from J, with 19 bases between. The CDR3 sequence is 18 residues long. Germline loops: CDR1 LGHNA, CDR2 YSLEER.

The chain has TRBV5-6 and TRBJ2-1, with 12 positions matching TRBD2. There are 15 residues in the CDR3. CDR1 is SGHDT and CDR2 is YYEEEE in the germline V gene. V was pared by 6 bases and J by 8 bases, with 9 bases of the junction left unmatched. The CDR3 protein is CASTPLLAGGHEQFF. The CDR3 DNA is TGTGCCAGCACCCCGTTGCTAGCGGGAGGGCATGAGCAGTTCTTC.